Listed below are T cell receptor beta chains from one sample, sequenced in a study of T-cell memory formation after mild COVID-19. TCRdb reprocessed the 5' RACE reads with MiXCR, giving one entry per CDR3 protein. The table has 170,000 or so distinct CDR3 sequences, about 21% seen once. The sample consisted of PBMCs or a T cell subset sorted from them (not recorded which). The source of these receptors is an adult woman who had mild COVID-19 (a few samples of this study predate the infection). Cell type and time point are not known. Both conserved end residues are part of each CDR3. The D gene is left open where the match is weak. Rows give clone size only sometimes, using once, few, many, or a class for an expanded clone.

v_call: TRBV25-1
d_call: .
j_call: TRBJ2-2
clone_size: .
cdr3_aa: CASSEYGGNTGELFF
cdr3_nt: TGTGCCAGCAGTGAATATGGTGGGAACACCGGGGAGCTGTTTTTT

v_call: TRBV27
d_call: TRBD2
j_call: TRBJ2-1
clone_size: few
cdr3_aa: CASSYAGGLYEQFF
cdr3_nt: TGTGCCAGCAGTTATGCGGGGGGGCTCTATGAGCAGTTCTTC

v_call: TRBV28
d_call: .
j_call: TRBJ2-1
clone_size: few
cdr3_aa: CASKYPGPYNEQFF
cdr3_nt: TGTGCCAGCAAGTACCCCGGGCCCTACAATGAGCAGTTCTTC

v_call: TRBV3-1
d_call: .
j_call: TRBJ1-5
clone_size: .
cdr3_aa: CASSPRGVGNQPQHF
cdr3_nt: TGTGCCAGCTCCCCCCGGGGGGTTGGCAATCAGCCCCAGCATTTT

v_call: TRBV9
d_call: .
j_call: TRBJ2-7
clone_size: few
cdr3_aa: CASSVDLGSSYEQYF
cdr3_nt: TGTGCCAGCAGCGTAGACTTAGGATCCTCCTACGAGCAGTACTTC

v_call: TRBV20-1
d_call: TRBD1
j_call: TRBJ1-2
clone_size: few
cdr3_aa: CSASGTGEYYNYGYTF
cdr3_nt: TGCAGTGCTAGCGGGACAGGGGAATATTATAACTATGGCTACACCTTC

v_call: TRBV24-1
d_call: TRBD2
j_call: TRBJ2-3
clone_size: .
cdr3_aa: CATSDPLLAASTDTQYF
cdr3_nt: TGTGCCACCAGTGACCCCCTCCTAGCGGCTAGCACAGATACGCAGTATTTT

v_call: TRBV19
d_call: .
j_call: TRBJ2-7
clone_size: few
cdr3_aa: CASRASGTDFSSYEQYF
cdr3_nt: TGTGCCAGTAGGGCTTCCGGGACGGACTTTAGCTCCTACGAGCAGTACTTC

v_call: TRBV7-9
d_call: TRBD1
j_call: TRBJ1-1
clone_size: .
cdr3_aa: CASSRRQGARNTEAFF
cdr3_nt: TGTGCCAGCAGCCGACGACAGGGGGCAAGAAACACTGAAGCTTTCTTT

v_call: TRBV7-9
d_call: TRBD1
j_call: TRBJ1-6
clone_size: many
cdr3_aa: CASSLSDRVNSPLHF
cdr3_nt: TGTGCCAGCAGCTTATCCGACAGGGTGAACTCACCCCTCCACTTT

v_call: TRBV7-2
d_call: .
j_call: TRBJ2-5
clone_size: .
cdr3_aa: CASSQEGRETQYF
cdr3_nt: TGTGCCAGCAGCCAAGAAGGTCGGGAGACCCAGTACTTC

v_call: TRBV3-1
d_call: TRBD1
j_call: TRBJ1-2
clone_size: .
cdr3_aa: CASSYDRGYGYTF
cdr3_nt: TGTGCCAGCAGCTACGACAGGGGCTATGGCTACACCTTC

v_call: TRBV24-1
d_call: TRBD1
j_call: TRBJ2-1
clone_size: few
cdr3_aa: CATRSPGTGDNEQFF
cdr3_nt: TGTGCCACCAGGAGTCCCGGGACAGGGGACAATGAGCAGTTCTTC

v_call: TRBV20-1
d_call: .
j_call: TRBJ1-1
clone_size: .
cdr3_aa: CSASPREPNTEAFF
cdr3_nt: TGCAGTGCTAGCCCCAGGGAACCGAACACTGAAGCTTTCTTT

v_call: TRBV11-3
d_call: TRBD2
j_call: TRBJ2-7
clone_size: few
cdr3_aa: CASSPRGRESYEQYF
cdr3_nt: TGTGCCAGCAGCCCTCGAGGGAGGGAATCCTACGAGCAGTACTTC

v_call: TRBV9
d_call: TRBD1
j_call: TRBJ1-1
clone_size: .
cdr3_aa: CASSPAGQPNTEAFF
cdr3_nt: TGTGCCAGCAGCCCCGCGGGACAGCCGAACACTGAAGCTTTCTTT

v_call: TRBV29-1
d_call: .
j_call: TRBJ2-5
clone_size: .
cdr3_aa: CSVEGETQYF
cdr3_nt: TGCAGCGTTGAGGGGGAGACCCAGTACTTC

v_call: TRBV27
d_call: TRBD1
j_call: TRBJ2-1
clone_size: .
cdr3_aa: CAIPNPWTGASEQFF
cdr3_nt: TGTGCCATCCCCAATCCGTGGACAGGGGCCAGTGAGCAGTTCTTC

v_call: TRBV4-3
d_call: .
j_call: TRBJ2-7
clone_size: few
cdr3_aa: CASSQDDSYEQYF
cdr3_nt: TGCGCCAGCAGCCAAGATGACTCCTACGAGCAGTACTTC

v_call: TRBV12-3/TRBV12-4
d_call: .
j_call: TRBJ1-3
clone_size: .
cdr3_aa: CASSMMVGNTIYF
cdr3_nt: TGTGCCAGCAGTATGATGGTGGGGAACACCATATATTTT

v_call: TRBV6-1
d_call: TRBD2
j_call: TRBJ2-7
clone_size: .
cdr3_aa: CASISSLADYEQYF
cdr3_nt: TGTGCCAGCATCAGTTCACTAGCGGACTACGAGCAGTACTTC

v_call: TRBV29-1
d_call: .
j_call: TRBJ2-1
clone_size: .
cdr3_aa: CSVLLYEQFF
cdr3_nt: TGCAGCGTTCTACTCTATGAGCAGTTCTTC

v_call: TRBV25-1
d_call: .
j_call: TRBJ1-1
clone_size: .
cdr3_aa: CASSEEGISTEAFF
cdr3_nt: TGTGCCAGCAGTGAGGAGGGCATCAGCACTGAAGCTTTCTTT

v_call: TRBV4-1
d_call: TRBD1
j_call: TRBJ2-3
clone_size: few
cdr3_aa: CASSRMDRGQDTQYF
cdr3_nt: TGCGCCAGCAGCCGCATGGACAGGGGGCAAGATACGCAGTATTTT

v_call: TRBV9
d_call: .
j_call: TRBJ2-3
clone_size: .
cdr3_aa: CASSANTQYF
cdr3_nt: TGTGCCAGCAGCGCTAATACGCAGTATTTT

v_call: TRBV7-9
d_call: .
j_call: TRBJ1-2
clone_size: .
cdr3_aa: CASRGVTIDGYTF
cdr3_nt: TGTGCCAGCAGGGGCGTCACTATTGATGGCTACACCTTC

v_call: TRBV7-2
d_call: .
j_call: TRBJ1-4
clone_size: few
cdr3_aa: CASSLFPGEKLFF
cdr3_nt: TGTGCCAGCAGCTTATTCCCCGGGGAAAAACTGTTTTTT

v_call: TRBV6-2/TRBV6-3
d_call: .
j_call: TRBJ1-2
clone_size: few
cdr3_aa: CASSYVRKGYGYTF
cdr3_nt: TGTGCCAGCAGTTACGTCCGAAAGGGATATGGCTACACCTTC

v_call: TRBV7-8
d_call: .
j_call: TRBJ2-1
clone_size: few
cdr3_aa: CASSLTSSAYNEQFF
cdr3_nt: TGTGCCAGCAGCTTAACTAGCAGTGCCTACAATGAGCAGTTCTTC

v_call: TRBV20-1
d_call: TRBD2
j_call: TRBJ2-3
clone_size: few
cdr3_aa: CSARDDLAGESDTQYF
cdr3_nt: TGCAGTGCTAGAGATGATCTAGCGGGAGAGTCAGATACGCAGTATTTT

v_call: TRBV7-2
d_call: .
j_call: TRBJ1-2
clone_size: .
cdr3_aa: CAYLRGNYGYTF
cdr3_nt: TGTGCCTACCTTCGGGGGAACTATGGCTACACCTTC

v_call: TRBV12-3/TRBV12-4
d_call: .
j_call: TRBJ1-5
clone_size: few
cdr3_aa: CASSFDVQPQHF
cdr3_nt: TGTGCCAGCAGTTTTGACGTTCAGCCCCAGCATTTT

v_call: TRBV11-1
d_call: TRBD1
j_call: TRBJ2-5
clone_size: few
cdr3_aa: CARWDSLRETQYF
cdr3_nt: TGTGCCCGGTGGGACAGCCTTCGAGAGACCCAGTACTTC

v_call: TRBV5-1
d_call: .
j_call: TRBJ2-3
clone_size: few
cdr3_aa: CASSLESYTDTQYF
cdr3_nt: TGCGCCAGCAGCTTGGAGTCGTACACAGATACGCAGTATTTT

v_call: TRBV20-1
d_call: .
j_call: TRBJ2-1
clone_size: .
cdr3_aa: CSARPRDPPFYEQFF
cdr3_nt: TGCAGTGCTAGACCCAGGGACCCCCCGTTCTATGAGCAGTTCTTC

v_call: TRBV20-1
d_call: .
j_call: TRBJ2-7
clone_size: few
cdr3_aa: CSARDPGSSLIYEQYF
cdr3_nt: TGCAGTGCTAGAGATCCCGGGAGCTCGCTGATCTACGAGCAGTACTTC

v_call: TRBV5-1
d_call: TRBD2
j_call: TRBJ2-3
clone_size: few
cdr3_aa: CASSLGGLDFDTQYF
cdr3_nt: TGCGCCAGCAGTCTGGGCGGACTAGACTTCGATACGCAGTATTTT

v_call: TRBV10-3
d_call: TRBD1
j_call: TRBJ2-1
clone_size: .
cdr3_aa: CAVNTGATTNEQFF
cdr3_nt: TGTGCCGTCAATACAGGGGCCACGACTAATGAGCAGTTCTTC

v_call: TRBV7-9
d_call: .
j_call: TRBJ2-2
clone_size: few
cdr3_aa: CASSQDGPNTGELFF
cdr3_nt: TGTGCCAGCAGCCAGGATGGGCCGAACACCGGGGAGCTGTTTTTT

v_call: TRBV6-5
d_call: .
j_call: TRBJ2-2
clone_size: few
cdr3_aa: CASSPHTGELFF
cdr3_nt: TGTGCCAGCAGTCCCCACACCGGGGAGCTGTTTTTT

v_call: TRBV12-3/TRBV12-4
d_call: .
j_call: TRBJ2-7
clone_size: .
cdr3_aa: CASSGRLTNEQYF
cdr3_nt: TGTGCCAGCAGTGGAAGACTCACGAACGAGCAGTACTTC

v_call: TRBV7-9
d_call: .
j_call: TRBJ2-7
clone_size: .
cdr3_aa: CASSFTGNGEQYF
cdr3_nt: TGTGCCAGCAGCTTCACAGGGAATGGCGAGCAGTACTTC

v_call: TRBV30
d_call: .
j_call: TRBJ1-1
clone_size: once
cdr3_aa: CAGGQFNTEAFF
cdr3_nt: TGTGCCGGAGGACAGTTTAACACTGAAGCTTTCTTT

v_call: TRBV9
d_call: .
j_call: TRBJ1-1
clone_size: once
cdr3_aa: CASTPRENTEAFF
cdr3_nt: TGTGCCAGCACCCCCAGGGAGAACACTGAAGCTTTCTTT

v_call: TRBV7-6
d_call: .
j_call: TRBJ1-1
clone_size: few
cdr3_aa: CASSWGTGSGDTEAFF
cdr3_nt: TGTGCCAGCAGCTGGGGTACAGGGAGCGGCGACACTGAAGCTTTCTTT

v_call: TRBV7-9
d_call: TRBD2
j_call: TRBJ2-3
clone_size: few
cdr3_aa: CASSANTGLAGDTQYF
cdr3_nt: TGTGCCAGCAGCGCCAATACGGGACTAGCGGGAGATACGCAGTATTTT

v_call: TRBV7-9
d_call: TRBD1
j_call: TRBJ2-3
clone_size: .
cdr3_aa: CASSSTGVVDPKADTQYF
cdr3_nt: TGTGCCAGCAGCTCGACAGGGGTTGTCGACCCTAAGGCAGATACGCAGTATTTT

v_call: TRBV11-2
d_call: .
j_call: TRBJ1-6
clone_size: few
cdr3_aa: CASSQTYNSPLHF
cdr3_nt: TGTGCCAGCAGCCAGACTTATAATTCACCCCTCCACTTT